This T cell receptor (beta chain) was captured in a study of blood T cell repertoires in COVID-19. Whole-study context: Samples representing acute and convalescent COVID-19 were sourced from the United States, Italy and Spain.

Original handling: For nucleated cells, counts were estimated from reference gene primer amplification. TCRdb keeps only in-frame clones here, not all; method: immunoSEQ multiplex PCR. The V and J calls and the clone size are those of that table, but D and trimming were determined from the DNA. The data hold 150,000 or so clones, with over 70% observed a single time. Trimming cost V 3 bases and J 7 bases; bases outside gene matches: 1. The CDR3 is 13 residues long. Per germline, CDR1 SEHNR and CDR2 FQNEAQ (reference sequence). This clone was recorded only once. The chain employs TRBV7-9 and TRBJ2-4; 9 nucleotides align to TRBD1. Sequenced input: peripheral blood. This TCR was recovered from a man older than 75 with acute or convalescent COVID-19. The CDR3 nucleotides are TGTGCCAGCAGCTTTGGACAGGGGAACATTCAGTACTTC. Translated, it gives CASSFGQGNIQYF.